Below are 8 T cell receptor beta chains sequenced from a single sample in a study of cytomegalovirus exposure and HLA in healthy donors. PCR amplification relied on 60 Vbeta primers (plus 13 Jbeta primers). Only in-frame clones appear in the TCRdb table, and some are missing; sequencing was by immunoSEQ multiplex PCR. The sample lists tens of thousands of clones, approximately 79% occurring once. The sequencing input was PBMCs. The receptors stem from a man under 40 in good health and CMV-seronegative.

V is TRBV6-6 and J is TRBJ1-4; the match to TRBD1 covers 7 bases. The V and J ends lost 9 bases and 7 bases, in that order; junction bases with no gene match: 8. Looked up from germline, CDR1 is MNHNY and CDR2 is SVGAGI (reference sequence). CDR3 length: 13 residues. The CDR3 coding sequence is TGTGCCAGTGAGCGACAGGGAGGTGAAAAACTGTTTTTT. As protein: CASERQGGEKLFF.

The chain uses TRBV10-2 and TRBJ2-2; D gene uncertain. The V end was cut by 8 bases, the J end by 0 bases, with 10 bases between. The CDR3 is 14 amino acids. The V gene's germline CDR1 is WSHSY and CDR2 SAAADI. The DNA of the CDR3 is TGCGCCAGCCTACCGGGTTCGAACACCGGGGAGCTGTTTTTT. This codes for CASLPGSNTGELFF.

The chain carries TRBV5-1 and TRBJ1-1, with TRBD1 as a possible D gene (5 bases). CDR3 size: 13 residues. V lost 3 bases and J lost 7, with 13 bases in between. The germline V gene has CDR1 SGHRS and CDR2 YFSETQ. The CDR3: CASSSDRIHEAFF. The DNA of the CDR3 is TGCGCCAGCAGCTCCGACAGAATTCATGAAGCTTTCTTT.

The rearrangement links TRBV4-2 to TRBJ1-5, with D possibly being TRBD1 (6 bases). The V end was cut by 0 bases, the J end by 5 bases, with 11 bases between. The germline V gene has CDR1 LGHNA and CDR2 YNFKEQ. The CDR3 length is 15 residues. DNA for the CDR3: TGTGCCAGCAGCCAAGAGGACAGACAAGATCAGCCCCAGCATTTT. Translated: CASSQEDRQDQPQHF.

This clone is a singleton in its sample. The CDR3 reads CASRTQGQWGYTF. In nucleotides, the CDR3 is TGCGCCAGCAGAACCCAGGGACAGTGGGGCTACACCTTC. The V call is TRBV10-2, the J call TRBJ1-2; 7 nucleotides agree with TRBD1. Losses at the gene ends were 6 bases for V and 8 bases for J; bases not matched to a gene: 9. Germline CDR1 WSHSY, CDR2 SAAADI. The CDR3 runs to 13 residues.

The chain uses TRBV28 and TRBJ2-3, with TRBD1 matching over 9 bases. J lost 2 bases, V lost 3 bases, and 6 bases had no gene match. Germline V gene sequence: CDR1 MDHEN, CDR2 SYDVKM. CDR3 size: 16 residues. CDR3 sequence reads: CASSFPGTGFTDTQYF. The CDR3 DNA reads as TGTGCCAGCAGTTTCCCAGGGACAGGGTTCACAGATACGCAGTATTTT.

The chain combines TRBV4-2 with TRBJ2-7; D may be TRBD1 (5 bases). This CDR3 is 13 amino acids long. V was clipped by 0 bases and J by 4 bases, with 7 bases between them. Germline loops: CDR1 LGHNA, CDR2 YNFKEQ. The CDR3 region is CASSQEKGYEQYF. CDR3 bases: TGTGCCAGCAGCCAAGAAAAGGGGTACGAGCAGTACTTC.

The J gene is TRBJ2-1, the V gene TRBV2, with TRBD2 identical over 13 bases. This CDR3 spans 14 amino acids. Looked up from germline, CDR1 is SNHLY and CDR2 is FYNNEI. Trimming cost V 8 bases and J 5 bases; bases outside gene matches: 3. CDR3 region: CASRTSGSHNEQFF. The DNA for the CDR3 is TGTGCCAGCCGGACTAGCGGGAGCCACAATGAGCAGTTCTTC.